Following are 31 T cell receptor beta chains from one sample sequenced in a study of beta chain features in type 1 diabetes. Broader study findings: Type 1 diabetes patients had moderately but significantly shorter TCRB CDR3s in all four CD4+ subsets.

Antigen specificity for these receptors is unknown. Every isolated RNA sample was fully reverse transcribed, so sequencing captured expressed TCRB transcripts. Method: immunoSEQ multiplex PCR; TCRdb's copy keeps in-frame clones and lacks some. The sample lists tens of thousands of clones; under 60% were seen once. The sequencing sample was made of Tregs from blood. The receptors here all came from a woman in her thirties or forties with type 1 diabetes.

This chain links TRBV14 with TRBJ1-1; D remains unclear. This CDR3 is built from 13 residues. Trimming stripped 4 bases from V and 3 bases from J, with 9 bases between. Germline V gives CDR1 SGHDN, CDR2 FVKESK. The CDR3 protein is CASSRNRDTEAFF. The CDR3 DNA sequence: TGTGCCAGCAGCCGAAACCGCGACACTGAAGCTTTCTTT.

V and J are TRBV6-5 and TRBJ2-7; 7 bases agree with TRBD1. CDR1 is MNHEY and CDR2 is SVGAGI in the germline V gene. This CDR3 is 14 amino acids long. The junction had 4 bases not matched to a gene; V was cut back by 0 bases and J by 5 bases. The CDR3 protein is CASSYSKGADEQYF. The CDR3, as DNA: TGTGCCAGCAGTTACTCTAAGGGGGCCGACGAGCAGTACTTC.

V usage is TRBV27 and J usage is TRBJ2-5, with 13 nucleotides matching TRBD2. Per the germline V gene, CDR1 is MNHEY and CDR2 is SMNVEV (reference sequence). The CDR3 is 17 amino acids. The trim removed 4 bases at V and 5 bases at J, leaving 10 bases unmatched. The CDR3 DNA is TGTGCCAGCAGTTCGGGACTAGCGGGGCGCCCTGTGGAGACCCAGTACTTC. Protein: CASSSGLAGRPVETQYF.

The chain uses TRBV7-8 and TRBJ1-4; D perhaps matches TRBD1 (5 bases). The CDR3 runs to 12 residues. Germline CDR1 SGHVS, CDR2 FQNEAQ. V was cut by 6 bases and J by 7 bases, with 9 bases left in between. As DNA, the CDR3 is TGTGCCAGCAGTAGGGGCGGTGAAAAACTGTTTTTT. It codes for CASSRGGEKLFF.

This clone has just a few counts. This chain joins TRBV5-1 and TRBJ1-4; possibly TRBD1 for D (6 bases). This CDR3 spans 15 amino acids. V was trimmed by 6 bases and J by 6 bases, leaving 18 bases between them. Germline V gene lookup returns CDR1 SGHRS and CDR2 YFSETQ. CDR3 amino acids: CASTSQGREDEKLFF. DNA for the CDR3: TGCGCCAGCACCTCCCAGGGGCGCGAGGATGAAAAACTGTTTTTT.

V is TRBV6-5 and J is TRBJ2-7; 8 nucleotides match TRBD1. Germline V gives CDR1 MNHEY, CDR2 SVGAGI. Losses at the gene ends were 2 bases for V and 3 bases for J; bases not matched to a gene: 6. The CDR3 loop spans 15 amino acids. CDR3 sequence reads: CASSYPDRGGYEQYF. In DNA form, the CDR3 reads TGTGCCAGCAGTTACCCCGACAGGGGTGGCTACGAGCAGTACTTC.

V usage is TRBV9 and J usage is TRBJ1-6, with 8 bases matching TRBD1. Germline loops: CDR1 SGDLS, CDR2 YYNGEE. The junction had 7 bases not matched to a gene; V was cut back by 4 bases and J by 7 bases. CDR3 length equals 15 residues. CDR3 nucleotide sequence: TGTGCCAGCAGCTCAACTACAGGGGGAAATTCACCCCTCCACTTT. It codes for CASSSTTGGNSPLHF.

The CDR3 region has the DNA TGTGCCAGCAGCGGCGGGATCCTTAATCAGCCCCAGCATTTT. As protein: CASSGGILNQPQHF. The rearrangement uses TRBV5-6 and TRBJ1-5; D ambiguous. V was clipped by 4 bases and J by 4 bases, with 12 bases between them. CDR1 and CDR2 (germline): SGHDT, YYEEEE. This CDR3 comprises 14 residues.

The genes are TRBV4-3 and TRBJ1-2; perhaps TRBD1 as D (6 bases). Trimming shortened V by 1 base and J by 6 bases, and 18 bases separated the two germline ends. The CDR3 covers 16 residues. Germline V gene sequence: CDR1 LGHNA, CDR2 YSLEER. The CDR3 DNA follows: TGCGCCAGCAGCCAAGGGGGAGGGACAAACCCTGATGGCTACACCTTC. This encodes CASSQGGGTNPDGYTF.

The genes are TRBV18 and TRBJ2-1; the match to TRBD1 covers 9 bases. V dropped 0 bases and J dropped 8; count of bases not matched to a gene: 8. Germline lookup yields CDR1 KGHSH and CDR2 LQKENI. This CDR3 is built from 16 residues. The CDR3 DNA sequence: TGTGCCAGCTCACCACCACGGGACAGGGTACCTGATGAGCAGTTCTTC. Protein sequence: CASSPPRDRVPDEQFF.

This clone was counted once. This CDR3 reads CASTPAAGAIYEQYF. In nucleotides, the CDR3 is TGTGCCAGTACCCCTGCGGCGGGGGCGATCTACGAGCAGTACTTC. The J gene is TRBJ2-7, the V gene TRBV19; a weak D match, TRBD2 (7 bases). This CDR3 spans 15 amino acids. The V and J ends lost 7 bases and 3 bases respectively, with 19 bases between them. Germline CDR1 and CDR2: LNHDA and SQIVND (reference sequence).

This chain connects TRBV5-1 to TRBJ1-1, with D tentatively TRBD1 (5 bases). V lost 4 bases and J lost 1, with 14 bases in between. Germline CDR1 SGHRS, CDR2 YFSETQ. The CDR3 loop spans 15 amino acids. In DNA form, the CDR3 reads TGCGCCAGCAGCCCGGGGGGGGGTTCGAACACTGAAGCTTTCTTT. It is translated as CASSPGGGSNTEAFF.

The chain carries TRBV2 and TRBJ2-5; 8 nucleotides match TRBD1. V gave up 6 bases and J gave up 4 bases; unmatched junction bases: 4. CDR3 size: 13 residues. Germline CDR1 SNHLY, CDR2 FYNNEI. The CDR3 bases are TGTGCCAGCAGCTGGACAGGGAGAGAGACCCAGTACTTC. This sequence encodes CASSWTGRETQYF.

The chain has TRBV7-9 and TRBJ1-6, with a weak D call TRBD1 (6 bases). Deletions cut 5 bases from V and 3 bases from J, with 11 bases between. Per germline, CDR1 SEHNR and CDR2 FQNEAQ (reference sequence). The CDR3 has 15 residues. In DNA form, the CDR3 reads TGTGCCAGCAGCCAGCACAGGGACTATAATTCACCCCTCCACTTT. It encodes CASSQHRDYNSPLHF.

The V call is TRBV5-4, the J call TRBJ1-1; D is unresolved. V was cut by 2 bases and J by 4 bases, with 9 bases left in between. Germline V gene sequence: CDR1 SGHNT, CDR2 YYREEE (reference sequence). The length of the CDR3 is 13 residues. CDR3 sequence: CASSLFGVTEAFF. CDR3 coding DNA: TGTGCCAGCAGCTTATTCGGTGTCACTGAAGCTTTCTTT.

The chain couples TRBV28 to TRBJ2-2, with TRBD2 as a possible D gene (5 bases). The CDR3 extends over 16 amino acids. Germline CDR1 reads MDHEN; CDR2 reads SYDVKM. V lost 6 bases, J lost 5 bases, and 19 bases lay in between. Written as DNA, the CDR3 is TGTGCCAGCAGCCCTAACAGAGGGTGGAGAACCGGGGAGCTGTTTTTT. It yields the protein CASSPNRGWRTGELFF. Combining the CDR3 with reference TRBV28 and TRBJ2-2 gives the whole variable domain DVKVTQSSRYLVKRTGEKVFLECVQDMDHENMFWYRQDPGLGLRLIYFSYDVKMKEKGDIPEGYSVSREKKERFSLILESASTNQTSMYLCASSPNRGWRTGELFFGEGSRLTVL.

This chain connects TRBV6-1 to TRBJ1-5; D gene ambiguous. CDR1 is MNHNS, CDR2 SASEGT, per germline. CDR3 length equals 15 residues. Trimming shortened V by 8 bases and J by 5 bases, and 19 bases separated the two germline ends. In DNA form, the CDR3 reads TGTGCCAGCCTCGGGGTCAGCGGTAACTATCAGCCCCAGCATTTT. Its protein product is CASLGVSGNYQPQHF.

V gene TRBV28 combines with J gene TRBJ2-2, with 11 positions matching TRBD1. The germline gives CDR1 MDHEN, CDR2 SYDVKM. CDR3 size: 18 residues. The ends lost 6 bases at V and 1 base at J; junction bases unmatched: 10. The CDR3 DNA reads TGTGCCAGCAGGCTCCCCGGGACAGGGGGTTTGAACACCGGGGAGCTGTTTTTT. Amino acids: CASRLPGTGGLNTGELFF. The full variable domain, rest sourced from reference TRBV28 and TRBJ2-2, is DVKVTQSSRYLVKRTGEKVFLECVQDMDHENMFWYRQDPGLGLRLIYFSYDVKMKEKGDIPEGYSVSREKKERFSLILESASTNQTSMYLCASRLPGTGGLNTGELFFGEGSRLTVL.

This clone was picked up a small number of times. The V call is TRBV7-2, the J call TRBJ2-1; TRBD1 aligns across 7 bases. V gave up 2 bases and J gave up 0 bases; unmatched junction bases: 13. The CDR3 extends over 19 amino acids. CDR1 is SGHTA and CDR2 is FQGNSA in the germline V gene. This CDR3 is CASSLYWTGSSSSYNEQFF. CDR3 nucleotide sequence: TGTGCCAGCAGCTTATATTGGACAGGATCCTCCAGCTCCTACAATGAGCAGTTCTTC. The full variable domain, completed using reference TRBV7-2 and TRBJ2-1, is GAGVSQSPSNKVTEKGKDVELRCDPISGHTALYWYRQSLGQGLEFLIYFQGNSAPDKSGLPSDRFSAERTGGSVSTLTIQRTQQEDSAVYLCASSLYWTGSSSSYNEQFFGPGTRLTVL.

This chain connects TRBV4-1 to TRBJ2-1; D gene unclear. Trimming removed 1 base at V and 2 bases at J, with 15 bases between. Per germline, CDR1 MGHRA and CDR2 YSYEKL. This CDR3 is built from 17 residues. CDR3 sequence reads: CASSQVVVFSPYNEQFF. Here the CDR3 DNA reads TGCGCCAGCAGCCAAGTAGTGGTGTTTTCCCCCTACAATGAGCAGTTCTTC.

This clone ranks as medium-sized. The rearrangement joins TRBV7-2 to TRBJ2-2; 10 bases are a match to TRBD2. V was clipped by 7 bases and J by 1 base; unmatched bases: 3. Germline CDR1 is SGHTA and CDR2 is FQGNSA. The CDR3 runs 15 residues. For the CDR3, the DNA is TGTGCCAGCACCCCTAGCGGGAGGAACACCGGGGAGCTGTTTTTT. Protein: CASTPSGRNTGELFF.

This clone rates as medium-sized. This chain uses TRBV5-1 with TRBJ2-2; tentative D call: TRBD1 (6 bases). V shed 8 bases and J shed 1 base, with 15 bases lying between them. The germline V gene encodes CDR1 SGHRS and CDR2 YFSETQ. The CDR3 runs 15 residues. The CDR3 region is CASSNREWNTGELFF. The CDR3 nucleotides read TGCGCCAGTTCTAACAGGGAATGGAACACCGGGGAGCTGTTTTTT. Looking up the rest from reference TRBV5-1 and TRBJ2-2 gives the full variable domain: KAGVTQTPRYLIKTRGQQVTLSCSPISGHRSVSWYQQTPGQGLQFLFEYFSETQRNKGNFPGRFSGRQFSNSRSEMNVSTLELGDSALYLCASSNREWNTGELFFGEGSRLTVL.

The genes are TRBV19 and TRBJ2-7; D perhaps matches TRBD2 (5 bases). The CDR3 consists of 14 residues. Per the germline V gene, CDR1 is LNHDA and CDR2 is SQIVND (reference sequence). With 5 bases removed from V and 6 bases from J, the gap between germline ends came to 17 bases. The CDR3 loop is CASSPPGYGLEQYF. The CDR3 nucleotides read TGTGCCAGTAGTCCGCCGGGTTACGGACTCGAGCAGTACTTC.

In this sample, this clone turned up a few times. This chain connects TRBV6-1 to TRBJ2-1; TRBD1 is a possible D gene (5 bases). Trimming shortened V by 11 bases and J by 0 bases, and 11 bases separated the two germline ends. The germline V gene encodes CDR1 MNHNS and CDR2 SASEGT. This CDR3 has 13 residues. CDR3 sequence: CAARQFSYNEQFF. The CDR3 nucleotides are TGTGCCGCAAGACAGTTCTCCTACAATGAGCAGTTCTTC.

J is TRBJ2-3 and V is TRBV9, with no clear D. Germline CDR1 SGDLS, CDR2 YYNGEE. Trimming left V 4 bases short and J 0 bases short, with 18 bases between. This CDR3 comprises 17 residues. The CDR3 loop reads CASSQTPTYSSTDTQYF. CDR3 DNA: TGTGCCAGCAGCCAAACCCCGACATACTCTAGCACAGATACGCAGTATTTT.

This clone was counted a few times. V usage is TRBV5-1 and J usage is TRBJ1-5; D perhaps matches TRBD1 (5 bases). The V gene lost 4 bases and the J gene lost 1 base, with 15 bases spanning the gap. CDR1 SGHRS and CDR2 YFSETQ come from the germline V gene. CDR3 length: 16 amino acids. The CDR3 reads CASSPEGGASNQPQHF. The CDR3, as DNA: TGCGCCAGCAGCCCAGAAGGTGGGGCAAGCAATCAGCCCCAGCATTTT.

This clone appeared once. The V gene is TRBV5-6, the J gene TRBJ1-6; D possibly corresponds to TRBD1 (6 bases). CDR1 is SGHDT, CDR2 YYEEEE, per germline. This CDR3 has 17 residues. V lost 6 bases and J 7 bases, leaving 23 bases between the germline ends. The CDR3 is CASIRSAGAQRNSPLHF. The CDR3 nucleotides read TGTGCCAGCATTAGGTCGGCGGGGGCGCAACGGAATTCACCCCTCCACTTT.

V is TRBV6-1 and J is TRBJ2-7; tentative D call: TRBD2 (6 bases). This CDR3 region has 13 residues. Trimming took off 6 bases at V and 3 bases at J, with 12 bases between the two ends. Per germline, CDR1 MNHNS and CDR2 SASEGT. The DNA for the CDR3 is TGTGCCAGCAGCGGGGGTCGGAGCTACGAGCAGTACTTC. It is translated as CASSGGRSYEQYF.

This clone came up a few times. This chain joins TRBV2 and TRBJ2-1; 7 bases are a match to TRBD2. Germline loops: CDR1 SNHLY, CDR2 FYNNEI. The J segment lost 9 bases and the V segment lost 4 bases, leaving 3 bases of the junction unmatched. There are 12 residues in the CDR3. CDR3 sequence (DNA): TGTGCCAGCAGTGGGGGGGGTGGTGAGCAGTTCTTC. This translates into CASSGGGGEQFF.

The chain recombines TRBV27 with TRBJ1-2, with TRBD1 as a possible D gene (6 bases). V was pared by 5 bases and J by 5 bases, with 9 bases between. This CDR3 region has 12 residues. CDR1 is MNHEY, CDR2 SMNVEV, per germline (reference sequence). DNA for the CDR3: TGTGCCAGCAGTGAACAGGGATATGGCTACACCTTC. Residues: CASSEQGYGYTF.

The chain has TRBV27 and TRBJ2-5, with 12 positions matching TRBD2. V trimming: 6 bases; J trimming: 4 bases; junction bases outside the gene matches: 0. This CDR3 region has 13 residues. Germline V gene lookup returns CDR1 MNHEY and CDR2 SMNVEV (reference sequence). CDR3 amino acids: CASRTSGGETQYF. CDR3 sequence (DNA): TGTGCCAGCAGGACTAGCGGGGGAGAGACCCAGTACTTC.